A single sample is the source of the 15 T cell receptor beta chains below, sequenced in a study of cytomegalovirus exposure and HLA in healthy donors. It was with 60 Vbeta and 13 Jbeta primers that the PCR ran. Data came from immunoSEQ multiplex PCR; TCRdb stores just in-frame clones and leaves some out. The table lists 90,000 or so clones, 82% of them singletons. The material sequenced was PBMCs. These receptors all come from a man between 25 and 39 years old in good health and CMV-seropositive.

The CDR3 DNA is TGTGCCAGCAGGGGAGAAAGTGGAAACACCATATATTTT. Amino acids: CASRGESGNTIYF. V and J are TRBV7-9 and TRBJ1-3; D is unclear. V was pared by 6 bases and J by 3 bases, with 9 bases between. Germline CDR1 reads SEHNR; CDR2 reads FQNEAQ (reference sequence). The CDR3 totals 13 residues.

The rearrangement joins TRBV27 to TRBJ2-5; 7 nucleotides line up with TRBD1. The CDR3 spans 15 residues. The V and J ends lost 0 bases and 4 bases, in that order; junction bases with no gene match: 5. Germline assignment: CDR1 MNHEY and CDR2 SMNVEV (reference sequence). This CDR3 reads CASSLSWSGGETQYF. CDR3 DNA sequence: TGTGCCAGCAGTTTATCGTGGTCAGGGGGAGAGACCCAGTACTTC.

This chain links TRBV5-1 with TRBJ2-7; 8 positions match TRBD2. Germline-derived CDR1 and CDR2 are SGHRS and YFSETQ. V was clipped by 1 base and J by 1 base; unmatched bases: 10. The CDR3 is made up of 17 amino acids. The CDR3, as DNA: TGCGCCAGCAGCTTGCTTAGCGGGATGGGCCATTCCTACGAGCAGTACTTC. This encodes CASSLLSGMGHSYEQYF.

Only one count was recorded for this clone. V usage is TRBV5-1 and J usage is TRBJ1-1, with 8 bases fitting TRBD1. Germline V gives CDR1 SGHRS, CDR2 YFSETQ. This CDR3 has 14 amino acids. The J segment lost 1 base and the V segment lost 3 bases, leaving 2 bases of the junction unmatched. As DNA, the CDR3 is TGCGCCAGCAGCTCACAGGGGGGGAACACTGAAGCTTTCTTT. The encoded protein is CASSSQGGNTEAFF.

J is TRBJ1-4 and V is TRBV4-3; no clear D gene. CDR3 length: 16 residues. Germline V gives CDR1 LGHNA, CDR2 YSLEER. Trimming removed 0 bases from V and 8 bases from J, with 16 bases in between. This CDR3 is CASSQDFGSTQEKLFF. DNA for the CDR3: TGCGCCAGCAGCCAAGATTTCGGGAGTACTCAGGAAAAACTGTTTTTT.

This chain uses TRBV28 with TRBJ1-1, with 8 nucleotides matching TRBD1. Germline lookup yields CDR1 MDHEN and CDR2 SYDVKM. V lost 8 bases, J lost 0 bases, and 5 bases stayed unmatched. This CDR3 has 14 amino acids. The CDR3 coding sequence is TGTGCCAGCGGGCAGGGGGCTATGAACACTGAAGCTTTCTTT. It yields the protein CASGQGAMNTEAFF.

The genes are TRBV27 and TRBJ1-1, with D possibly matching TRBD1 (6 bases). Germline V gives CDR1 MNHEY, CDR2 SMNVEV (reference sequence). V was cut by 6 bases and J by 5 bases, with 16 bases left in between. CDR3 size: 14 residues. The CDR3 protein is CASSKGTSKTEAFF. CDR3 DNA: TGTGCCAGCAGCAAGGGGACAAGTAAGACTGAAGCTTTCTTT.

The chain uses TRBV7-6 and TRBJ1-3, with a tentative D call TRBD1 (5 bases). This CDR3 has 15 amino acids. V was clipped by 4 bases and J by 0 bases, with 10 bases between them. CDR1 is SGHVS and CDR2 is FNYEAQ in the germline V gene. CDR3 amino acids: CASSYGQISGNTIYF. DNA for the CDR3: TGTGCCAGCAGCTACGGACAAATCTCTGGAAACACCATATATTTT.

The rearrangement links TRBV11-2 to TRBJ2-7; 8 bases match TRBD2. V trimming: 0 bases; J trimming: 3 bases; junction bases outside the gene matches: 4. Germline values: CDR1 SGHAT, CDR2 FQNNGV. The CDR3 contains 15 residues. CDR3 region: CASSLDISGSYEQYF. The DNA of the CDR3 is TGTGCCAGCAGCTTAGATATAAGCGGGAGCTACGAGCAGTACTTC.

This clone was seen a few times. CDR3 bases: TGTGCCAGCAGCCAAGATTGGGGCCTCAATGAAAAACTGTTTTTT. This encodes CASSQDWGLNEKLFF. The chain combines TRBV14 with TRBJ1-4, with a possible D match to TRBD1 (5 bases). Deletions cut 0 bases from V and 5 bases from J, with 10 bases between. The CDR3 has 15 amino acids. The germline CDR1 and CDR2 sequences are SGHDN and FVKESK.

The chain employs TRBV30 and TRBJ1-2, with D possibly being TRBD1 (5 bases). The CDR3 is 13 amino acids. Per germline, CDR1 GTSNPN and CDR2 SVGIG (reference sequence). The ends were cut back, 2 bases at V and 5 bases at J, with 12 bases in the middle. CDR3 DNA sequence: TGTGCCTGGAGTACAGGTCTCTCATATGGCTACACCTTC. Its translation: CAWSTGLSYGYTF.

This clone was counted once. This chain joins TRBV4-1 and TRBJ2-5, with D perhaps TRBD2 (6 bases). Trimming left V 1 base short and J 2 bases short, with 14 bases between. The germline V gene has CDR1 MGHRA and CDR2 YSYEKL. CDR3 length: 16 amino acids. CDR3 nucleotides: TGCGCCAGCAGCCAAGTCAGGAGCGGAGGGCAAGAGACCCAGTACTTC. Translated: CASSQVRSGGQETQYF.

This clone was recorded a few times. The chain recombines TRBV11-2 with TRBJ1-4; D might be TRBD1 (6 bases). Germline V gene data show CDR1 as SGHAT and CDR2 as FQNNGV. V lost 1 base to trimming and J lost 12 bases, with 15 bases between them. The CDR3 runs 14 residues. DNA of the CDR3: TGTGCCAGCAGCTTAGGATGGTCAGGGGAAGAACTGTTTTTT. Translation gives CASSLGWSGEELFF.

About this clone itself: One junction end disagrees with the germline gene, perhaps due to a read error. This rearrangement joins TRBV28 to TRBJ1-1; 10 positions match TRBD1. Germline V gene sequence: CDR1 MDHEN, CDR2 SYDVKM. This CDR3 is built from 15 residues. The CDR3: CASSFGDRGRSGWGF. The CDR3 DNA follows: TGTGCCAGCAGTTTCGGGGACAGGGGACGCTCCGGTTGGGGGTTT.

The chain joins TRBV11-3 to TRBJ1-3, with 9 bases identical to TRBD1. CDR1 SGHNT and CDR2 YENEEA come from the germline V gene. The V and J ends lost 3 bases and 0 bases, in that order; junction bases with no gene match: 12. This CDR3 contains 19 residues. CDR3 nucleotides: TGTGCCAGCAGCTTTCAACCAGGTCGGGACAGGGACTCTGGAAACACCATATATTTT. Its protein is CASSFQPGRDRDSGNTIYF.